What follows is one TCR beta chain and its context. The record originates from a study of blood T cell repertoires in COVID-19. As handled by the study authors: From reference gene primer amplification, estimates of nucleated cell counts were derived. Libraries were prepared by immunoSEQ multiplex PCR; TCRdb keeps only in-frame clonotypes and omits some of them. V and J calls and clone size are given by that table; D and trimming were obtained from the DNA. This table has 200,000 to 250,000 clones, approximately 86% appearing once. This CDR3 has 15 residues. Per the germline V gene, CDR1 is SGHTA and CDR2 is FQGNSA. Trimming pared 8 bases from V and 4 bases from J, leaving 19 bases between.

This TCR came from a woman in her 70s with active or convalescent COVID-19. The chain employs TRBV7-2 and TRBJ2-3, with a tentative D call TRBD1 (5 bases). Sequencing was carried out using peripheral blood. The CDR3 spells CASGLGAGAADTQYF. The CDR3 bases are TGTGCCAGCGGATTAGGGGCAGGTGCAGCAGATACGCAGTATTTT.